These 21 T cell receptor beta chains share one sample of origin, sequenced in a study of CD8+CD57+ T cells in acquired aplastic anemia. Genomic DNA, the template, was used for profiling of the TCR beta VDJ and CDR3. TCRdb ran MiXCR on the reads and lists one entry per CDR3 protein. The table lists about 190,000 distinct CDR3 sequences, 54% of them singletons. The sample consisted of sorted CD4+, CD8+, or CD8+CD57+ T cells (not recorded which) from PBMCs. These receptors all stem from a human donor in good health, serving as a control.

This clonotype has at least ten counts. V usage is TRBV29-1 and J usage is TRBJ1-4, with D uncertain. CDR1 and CDR2 (germline): SQVTM, ANQGSEA. CDR3 size: 12 residues. V was trimmed by 6 bases and J by 5 bases, leaving 10 bases between them. The CDR3 DNA sequence: TGCAGCGTCTCGTGGGGAAATGAAAAACTGTTTTTT. It yields the protein CSVSWGNEKLFF.

V and J are TRBV7-2 and TRBJ2-7; a possible D gene is TRBD1 (5 bases). Trimming cost V 8 bases and J 0 bases, with 11 bases left between them. CDR1 and CDR2 (germline): SGHTA, FQGNSA. This CDR3 has 13 residues. CDR3 loop: CASSIQASYEQYF. Written as DNA, the CDR3 is TGTGCCAGCTCGATACAGGCCTCCTACGAGCAGTACTTC.

V usage is TRBV20-1 and J usage is TRBJ2-3, with a weak D call TRBD2 (7 bases). CDR3 length equals 16 residues. In germline, CDR1 is DFQATT, CDR2 SNEGSKA (reference sequence). Trimming stripped 1 base from V and 2 bases from J, with 16 bases between. DNA for the CDR3: TGCAGTGCTAGAGTACAGGGCGGGGGCTACACAGATACGCAGTATTTT. As protein: CSARVQGGGYTDTQYF.

This chain joins TRBV11-3 and TRBJ1-1, with 7 bases matching TRBD1. The CDR3 is 15 amino acids. With V trimmed by 5 bases and J by 7 bases, 13 bases remained unmatched. Germline lookup yields CDR1 SGHNT and CDR2 YENEEA. The CDR3 loop reads CASSLSTDRRGEAFF. For the CDR3, the DNA is TGTGCCAGCAGCCTAAGCACGGACAGGAGGGGTGAAGCTTTCTTT.

This CDR3 reads CASSQAWTDTQYF. As DNA, the CDR3 is TGCGCCAGCAGCCAAGCCTGGACAGATACGCAGTATTTT. The V gene is TRBV4-3, the J gene TRBJ2-3; D is ambiguous. The CDR3 sequence is 13 residues long. V lost 1 base and J 3 bases, leaving 5 bases between the germline ends. Germline CDR1 reads LGHNA; CDR2 reads YSLEER.

This clonotype appeared many times. This chain uses TRBV20-1 with TRBJ2-7; TRBD1 aligns across 7 bases. V lost 4 bases to trimming and J lost 6 bases; unmatched junction nucleotides: 15. Germline V gene data show CDR1 as DFQATT and CDR2 as SNEGSKA (reference sequence). This CDR3 comprises 15 residues. CDR3 DNA: TGCAGTGCTATTCGGCCAGGGGACAGCAGCTTCGAGCAGTACTTC. It yields the protein CSAIRPGDSSFEQYF.

The DNA of the CDR3 is TGTGCCAGCAGCTTAGGGGGTCGCACAGGGGAGTACGAGCAGTACTTC. The encoded protein is CASSLGGRTGEYEQYF. The genes are TRBV7-2 and TRBJ2-7, with 7 bases aligning to TRBD1. Per the germline V gene, CDR1 is SGHTA and CDR2 is FQGNSA. Trimming removed 1 base from V and 4 bases from J; junction bases left unmatched: 10. The CDR3 has 16 residues.

A word on this clonotype: The junction does not match germline at one end; this may be a read error. V usage is TRBV6-1 and J usage is TRBJ2-7; D possibly corresponds to TRBD1 (6 bases). The V gene's germline CDR1 is MNHNS and CDR2 SASEGT. The length of the CDR3 is 16 residues. CDR3 loop: CASSEGYRARSYEQYF. CDR3 sequence (DNA): TGCGCCAGCAGTGAAGGGTACAGGGCACGATCCTACGAGCAGTACTTC.

This CDR3 reads CSAGTGGASYEQYF. The CDR3 DNA reads TGCAGTGCGGGAACAGGGGGTGCCTCCTACGAGCAGTACTTC. The V and J genes are TRBV20-1 and TRBJ2-7, with 8 bases matching TRBD1. Germline CDR1 and CDR2: DFQATT and SNEGSKA (reference sequence). The CDR3 sequence is 14 residues long. V shed 6 bases and J 0 bases; nucleotides not matched to a gene: 7.

This clonotype was seen just once. The V call is TRBV20-1, the J call TRBJ2-7, with a weak D call TRBD1 (5 bases). Germline CDR1 reads DFQATT; CDR2 reads SNEGSKA (reference sequence). V was cut by 7 bases and J by 13 bases, with 20 bases left in between. The CDR3 is 11 amino acids. The CDR3 here is CSGQGLEAHYF. The CDR3 nucleotides are TGCAGTGGGCAGGGTTTGGAAGCCCACTACTTC.

V gene TRBV15 combines with J gene TRBJ2-7, with D possibly TRBD1 on 5 matching bases. V lost 1 base to trimming and J lost 3 bases, with 7 bases between them. The CDR3 length is 13 residues. CDR1 is LNHNV and CDR2 is YYDKDF in the germline V gene (reference sequence). CDR3 amino acids: CATSRGTSYEQYF. The CDR3 DNA reads as TGTGCCACCAGCAGAGGGACAAGCTACGAGCAGTACTTC.

Remarks on this clonotype: An end of the junction differs from the germline gene, which may be a read error. The rearrangement joins TRBV7-7 to TRBJ2-5; D is tentatively TRBD1 or TRBD2 (6 bases each). Germline V gene lookup returns CDR1 SSHAT and CDR2 FNYEAQ (reference sequence). There are 15 residues in the CDR3. CDR3: CASSLGSSGGGTQYF. The DNA of the CDR3 is TGTGCTAGCAGCTTAGGATCTAGTGGCGGAGGGACACAGTACTTC.

This clonotype was seen ten or more times. This chain connects TRBV27 to TRBJ2-7, with D unclear. This CDR3 contains 14 residues. The ends were cut back, 6 bases at V and 0 bases at J, with 12 bases in the middle. Germline V lookup: CDR1 MNHEY, CDR2 SMNVEV (reference sequence). CDR3 in amino acids: CASRKTSSSYEQYF. The CDR3 nucleotides read TGTGCCAGCAGAAAGACATCCAGCTCCTACGAGCAGTACTTC.

J is TRBJ2-5 and V is TRBV7-2; D may be TRBD1 (6 bases). V lost 1 base and J lost 5, with 14 bases in between. This CDR3 is built from 15 residues. The germline V gene encodes CDR1 SGHTA and CDR2 FQGNSA. The CDR3 loop is CASSLDSGGLETQYF. The CDR3 DNA is TGTGCCAGCAGCTTAGACTCTGGGGGCCTGGAGACCCAGTACTTC.

The chain links TRBV7-2 to TRBJ2-7; 8 nucleotides match TRBD1. The CDR3 is 13 amino acids. The ends lost 5 bases at V and 3 bases at J; junction bases unmatched: 3. Germline CDR1 is SGHTA and CDR2 is FQGNSA. The CDR3 sequence is CASSRTGNYEQYF. The CDR3 coding sequence is TGTGCCAGCAGCCGGACAGGGAACTACGAGCAGTACTTC.

On this clonotype: The CDR3 does not end in the conserved phenylalanine or tryptophan, so this is likely a read error. V usage is TRBV7-2 and J usage is TRBJ1-1, with a weak D call TRBD1 (5 bases). The CDR3 has 14 amino acids. Germline CDR1 reads SGHTA; CDR2 reads FQGNSA. Deletions cut 6 bases from V and 1 base from J, with 12 bases between. CDR3 in amino acids: CASSWGLRNTEAFL. CDR3 nucleotides: TGTGCCAGCAGTTGGGGGTTAAGGAACACTGAAGCTTTCCTT.

A note on this clonotype: With a much larger clone just one base away, this may be a read error. The chain couples TRBV4-1 to TRBJ2-3, with TRBD2 matching 9 bases. This CDR3 spans 15 amino acids. The V segment lost 5 bases and the J segment 2 bases; nucleotides outside the gene matches: 5. Germline V lookup: CDR1 MGHRA, CDR2 YSYEKL. The CDR3 nucleotides read TGCGCCAGCAGCAGGGCTAGCGGGGACACAGATACGCAGTATTTT. Amino acid sequence: CASSRASGDTDTQYF.

The rearrangement uses TRBV5-1 and TRBJ1-6; perhaps TRBD1 as D (5 bases). The CDR3 sequence is 12 residues long. The germline CDR1 and CDR2 sequences are SGHRS and YFSETQ. V was cut by 1 base and J by 13 bases, with 9 bases left in between. CDR3 coding DNA: TGCGCCAGCAGCTTGACGGGGCAGCCCCTCCACTTT. Translation gives CASSLTGQPLHF.

This clonotype was observed a few times. The chain is built from TRBV10-3 and TRBJ2-7; D remains unclear. The V and J ends lost 10 bases and 0 bases respectively, with 10 bases between them. Germline CDR1 reads ENHRY; CDR2 reads SYGVKD. The CDR3 is 12 residues long. CDR3: CATSISSYEQYF. The CDR3 DNA is TGTGCCACCTCCATAAGCTCCTACGAGCAGTACTTC.

Many counts were recorded for this clonotype. This rearrangement joins TRBV20-1 to TRBJ2-1; 9 bases line up with TRBD2. Per germline, CDR1 DFQATT and CDR2 SNEGSKA (reference sequence). The CDR3 totals 17 residues. V lost 0 bases to trimming and J lost 0 bases; unmatched junction nucleotides: 6. The CDR3 spells CSARDLSGGSSYNEQFF. CDR3 nucleotide sequence: TGCAGTGCTAGAGATCTGAGCGGGGGGTCCTCCTACAATGAGCAGTTCTTC.

V is TRBV5-1 and J is TRBJ2-6; D uncertain. The V gene lost 1 base and the J gene lost 4 bases, with 9 bases spanning the gap. This CDR3 comprises 15 residues. The germline CDR1 and CDR2 sequences are SGHRS and YFSETQ. The CDR3 coding sequence is TGCGCCAGCAGCTTGCAGGAACCCGGGGCCAACGTCCTGACTTTC. Protein product: CASSLQEPGANVLTF.